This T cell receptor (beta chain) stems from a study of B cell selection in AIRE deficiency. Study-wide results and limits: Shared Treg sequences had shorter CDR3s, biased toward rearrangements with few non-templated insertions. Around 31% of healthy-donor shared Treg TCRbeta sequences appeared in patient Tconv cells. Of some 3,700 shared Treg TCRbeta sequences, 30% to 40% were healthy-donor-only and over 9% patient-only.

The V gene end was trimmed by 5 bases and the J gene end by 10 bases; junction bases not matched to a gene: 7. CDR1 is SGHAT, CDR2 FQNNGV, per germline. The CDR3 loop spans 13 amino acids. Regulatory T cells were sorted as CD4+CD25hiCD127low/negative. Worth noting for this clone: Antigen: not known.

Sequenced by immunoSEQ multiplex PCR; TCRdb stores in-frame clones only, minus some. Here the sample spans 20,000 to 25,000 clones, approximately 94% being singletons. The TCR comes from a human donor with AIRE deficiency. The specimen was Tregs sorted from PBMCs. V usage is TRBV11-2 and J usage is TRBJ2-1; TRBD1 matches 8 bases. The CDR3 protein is CASSMQGAGEQFF. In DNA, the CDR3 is TGTGCCAGCAGCATGCAGGGGGCAGGGGAGCAGTTCTTC.